These 26 T cell receptor beta chains share one sample of origin, sequenced in a study of blood T cell repertoires in COVID-19. Only in-frame clones appear in the TCRdb table, and some are missing; sequencing was by immunoSEQ multiplex PCR. The sample carries some 51,000 clones, 86% recorded once. The sequenced sample was peripheral blood. Receptors originate from a man between 60 and 75 years old with acute or convalescent COVID-19.

This chain uses TRBV11-1 with TRBJ2-7, with a possible D match to TRBD2 (6 bases). The germline V and J ends were trimmed by 0 bases and 2 bases, with 14 bases remaining between them. This CDR3 contains 16 residues. In germline, CDR1 is SGHAT, CDR2 FQDESV (reference sequence). DNA of the CDR3: TGTGCCAGCAGCTTAGCGACGGGACTCGAACCCTACGAGCAGTACTTC. As protein: CASSLATGLEPYEQYF.

V and J are TRBV5-1 and TRBJ2-1; 12 bases are shared with TRBD1. Looked up from germline, CDR1 is SGHRS and CDR2 is YFSETQ. J gave up 7 bases and V 5 bases, and 10 bases lay outside the gene matches. There are 16 residues in the CDR3. The CDR3 spells CASSRPGTGGPNEQFF. The CDR3 coding sequence is TGCGCCAGCAGTCGGCCCGGGACAGGGGGCCCAAATGAGCAGTTCTTC.

Here the CDR3 reads CASSSDTLTGSGGELFF. The CDR3 bases are TGTGCCAGCAGCTCCGATACGTTGACAGGGAGTGGCGGGGAGCTGTTTTTT. The V and J genes are TRBV11-3 and TRBJ2-2; TRBD1 agrees at 7 bases. The CDR3 length is 17 residues. V was pared by 4 bases and J by 7 bases, with 15 bases of the junction left unmatched. The germline gives CDR1 SGHNT, CDR2 YENEEA. Looking up the rest from reference TRBV11-3 and TRBJ2-2 gives the full variable domain: EAGVVQSPRYKIIEKKQPVAFWCNPISGHNTLYWYLQNLGQGPELLIRYENEEAVDDSQLPKDRFSAERLKGVDSTLKIQPAELGDSAVYLCASSSDTLTGSGGELFFGEGSRLTVL.

The chain joins TRBV3-1 (or the pseudogene TRBV3-2) to TRBJ2-7; D uncertain. Trimming took off 0 bases at V and 10 bases at J, with 7 bases between the two ends. Germline CDR1 reads LGHDT; CDR2 reads YNNKEL (reference sequence). The CDR3 is 11 residues long. CDR3 coding DNA: TGTGCCAGCAGCCAAGACGCAGGCCAGTACTTC. Protein product: CASSQDAGQYF.

The chain links TRBV10-3 to TRBJ2-7; 7 nucleotides align to TRBD2. After removal of 4 bases from V and 2 bases from J, the junction contained 8 bases not matched to a gene. The CDR3 has 15 residues. CDR1 ENHRY and CDR2 SYGVKD come from the germline V gene. CDR3 in DNA: TGTGCCATCAGTGGGGACTACCAAGAGACCTACGAGCAGTACTTC. Translating it yields CAISGDYQETYEQYF.

For this clone: One junction end does not reproduce the germline sequence, and a read error may be involved. This sequence joins TRBV13 and TRBJ2-1, with 10 positions matching TRBD1. The germline CDR1 and CDR2 sequences are PRHDT and FYEKMQ (reference sequence). The CDR3 totals 15 residues. The CDR3 nucleotides are TGTGCCAGCAGCCTAGGACAGGGGGACTACAATGAGCAGTTCTTC. Translating it yields CASSLGQGDYNEQFF.

This chain uses TRBV4-2 with TRBJ1-4, with 9 bases lining up with TRBD1. The V gene end was trimmed by 1 base and the J gene end by 4 bases; junction bases not matched to a gene: 10. The CDR3 sequence is 18 residues long. CDR1 and CDR2 (germline): LGHNA, YNFKEQ. The CDR3 coding sequence is TGTGCCAGCAGCCAAGCGGGGGGGACAGGGCCACTTAATGAAAAACTGTTTTTT. Translated, it gives CASSQAGGTGPLNEKLFF.

V usage is TRBV3-1 (or the pseudogene TRBV3-2) and J usage is TRBJ1-6; TRBD1 matches 10 bases. Looked up from germline, CDR1 is LGHDT and CDR2 is YNNKEL (reference sequence). CDR3 length: 17 amino acids. V lost 4 bases to trimming and J lost 14 bases; unmatched junction nucleotides: 17. CDR3 region: CASSLPGQGPTKVALHF. CDR3 DNA sequence: TGTGCCAGCAGCCTACCGGGACAGGGGCCAACCAAGGTGGCCCTCCACTTT.

This rearrangement joins TRBV9 to TRBJ2-7; perhaps TRBD1 as D (6 bases). The CDR3 is 14 residues long. Deletions cut 0 bases from V and 2 bases from J, with 9 bases between. Germline assignment: CDR1 SGDLS and CDR2 YYNGEE. The CDR3 loop reads CASSVETGPYEQYF. DNA for the CDR3: TGTGCCAGCAGCGTAGAAACAGGGCCCTACGAGCAGTACTTC.

The chain has TRBV28 and TRBJ1-5; D is perhaps TRBD1 (6 bases). This CDR3 comprises 15 residues. The V gene lost 8 bases and the J gene lost 0 bases, with 14 bases spanning the gap. Looked up from germline, CDR1 is MDHEN and CDR2 is SYDVKM. DNA for the CDR3: TGTGCCAGCGGGCCCCGGACAGTTAGCAATCAGCCCCAGCATTTT. This gives the protein CASGPRTVSNQPQHF. The full variable domain, in which reference TRBV28 and TRBJ1-5 provide the parts outside the CDR3, is DVKVTQSSRYLVKRTGEKVFLECVQDMDHENMFWYRQDPGLGLRLIYFSYDVKMKEKGDIPEGYSVSREKKERFSLILESASTNQTSMYLCASGPRTVSNQPQHFGDGTRLSIL.

The V gene is TRBV7-2, the J gene TRBJ2-5; 12 bases align to TRBD2. The V and J ends lost 4 bases and 5 bases, in that order; junction bases with no gene match: 5. Germline-derived CDR1 and CDR2 are SGHTA and FQGNSA. This CDR3 has 15 amino acids. In DNA form, the CDR3 reads TGTGCCAGCAGCTCCAGACTAGCGGGGGCCGAGACCCAGTACTTC. Translating gives CASSSRLAGAETQYF.

This chain joins TRBV19 and TRBJ1-1; D remains unclear. CDR1 and CDR2 from the germline V gene are LNHDA and SQIVND (reference sequence). The CDR3 sequence is 14 residues long. V lost 3 bases, J lost 1 base, and 9 bases lay in between. The CDR3 nucleotides read TGTGCCAGTAGTATGATCCCGGGGAACACTGAAGCTTTCTTT. This sequence encodes CASSMIPGNTEAFF.

This chain joins TRBV5-5 and TRBJ2-7; no clear D. The germline V gene has CDR1 SGHKS and CDR2 YYEKEE (reference sequence). The V and J ends lost 3 bases and 6 bases respectively, with 10 bases between them. CDR3 length equals 12 residues. In DNA form, the CDR3 reads TGTGCCAGCAGCTCACTCCCTAGCGAGCAGTACTTC. Protein sequence: CASSSLPSEQYF.

The chain couples TRBV13 to TRBJ2-7; TRBD2 agrees at 14 bases. The germline CDR1 and CDR2 sequences are PRHDT and FYEKMQ (reference sequence). The junction had 5 bases not matched to a gene; V was cut back by 0 bases and J by 7 bases. The CDR3 runs 16 residues. In nucleotides, the CDR3 is TGTGCCAGCAGCTTAGGGGGGACTAGCGGGAGTAAAGAGCAGTACTTC. Protein product: CASSLGGTSGSKEQYF.

This clone occurred once. V gene TRBV11-2 combines with J gene TRBJ2-7; TRBD1 agrees at 8 bases. The V gene end was trimmed by 5 bases and the J gene end by 6 bases; junction bases not matched to a gene: 6. From germline, CDR1 is SGHAT and CDR2 FQNNGV. The CDR3 has 13 amino acids. CDR3 sequence: CASSTHGQGEQYF. The CDR3 DNA sequence: TGTGCCAGCAGCACGCACGGACAGGGCGAGCAGTACTTC.

The chain combines TRBV19 with TRBJ2-3; D ambiguous. The CDR3 has 13 residues. V lost 5 bases and J 4 bases, leaving 10 bases between the germline ends. Per the germline V gene, CDR1 is LNHDA and CDR2 is SQIVND (reference sequence). The CDR3 coding sequence is TGTGCCAGTAGTCCCCAGGTCGCAGATACGCAGTATTTT. This encodes CASSPQVADTQYF.

The chain combines TRBV5-4 with TRBJ2-2, with TRBD2 matching over 10 bases. The ends lost 5 bases at V and 1 base at J; junction bases unmatched: 5. There are 16 residues in the CDR3. From germline, CDR1 is SGHNT and CDR2 YYREEE (reference sequence). The CDR3 bases are TGTGCCAGCAGTTCGAGACTAGCGGGGAACACCGGGGAGCTGTTTTTT. Translated: CASSSRLAGNTGELFF.

This clone was observed once. The chain carries TRBV27 and TRBJ1-2; 9 bases align to TRBD1. Losses at the gene ends were 5 bases for V and 5 bases for J; bases not matched to a gene: 3. The length of the CDR3 is 13 residues. Germline CDR1 reads MNHEY; CDR2 reads SMNVEV (reference sequence). The CDR3 protein is CASSPGTGYGYTF. In nucleotides, the CDR3 is TGTGCCAGCAGTCCCGGGACAGGGTATGGCTACACCTTC.

J is TRBJ2-3 and V is TRBV6-4; TRBD2 agrees at 7 bases. Per germline, CDR1 MRHNA and CDR2 SNTAGT. The CDR3 runs 14 residues. V lost 2 bases, J lost 2 bases, and 1 base stayed unmatched. The CDR3 nucleotides are TGTGCCAGCAGTGACGGGGGGGACACAGATACGCAGTATTTT. Protein product: CASSDGGDTDTQYF.

In nucleotides, the CDR3 is TGTGCCAGCAGTTACAGGGAGGCGGAAAGATCAGAGCCCCAGCATTTT. Protein: CASSYREAERSEPQHF. The J gene is TRBJ1-5, the V gene TRBV6-5; D not certain. CDR3 length: 16 residues. Germline assignment: CDR1 MNHEY and CDR2 SVGAGI. The germline V and J ends were trimmed by 2 bases and 8 bases, with 19 bases remaining between them.

The chain uses TRBV27 and TRBJ1-5; the D gene is possibly TRBD1 (6 bases). The CDR3 is made up of 15 amino acids. The V end was cut by 3 bases, the J end by 7 bases, with 16 bases between. The germline V gene encodes CDR1 MNHEY and CDR2 SMNVEV (reference sequence). CDR3 sequence: CASSFSQGRGQPQHF. The CDR3 DNA reads TGTGCCAGCAGTTTTTCTCAGGGGCGCGGGCAGCCCCAGCATTTT.

The V call is TRBV18, the J call TRBJ2-1; TRBD1 agrees at 8 bases. The CDR3 spans 14 residues. Trimming at V came to 3 bases and at J to 4 bases, leaving 2 bases not matched to a gene. The V gene's germline CDR1 is KGHSH and CDR2 LQKENI. The CDR3 sequence is CASSPDRVYNEQFF. CDR3 DNA: TGTGCCAGCTCACCGGACAGGGTTTACAATGAGCAGTTCTTC.

V gene TRBV7-8 combines with J gene TRBJ2-5; tentatively, D is TRBD1 (5 bases). The CDR3 loop spans 14 amino acids. Looked up from germline, CDR1 is SGHVS and CDR2 is FQNEAQ. Trimming stripped 5 bases from V and 4 bases from J, with 14 bases between. The CDR3 region has the DNA TGTGCCAGCAGCATCAGGGTTTGGGGAGAGACCCAGTACTTC. Translation gives CASSIRVWGETQYF.

The chain links TRBV2 to TRBJ1-5; a weak D match, TRBD1 (6 bases). Germline V gene lookup returns CDR1 SNHLY and CDR2 FYNNEI. The V end lost 6 bases, the J end lost 0 bases, and 12 bases lay between the germline ends. This CDR3 has 15 amino acids. This CDR3 is CASSGTLNSNQPQHF. The CDR3 nucleotides are TGTGCCAGCAGCGGGACACTTAATAGCAATCAGCCCCAGCATTTT.

V usage is TRBV10-2 and J usage is TRBJ2-1; TRBD2 aligns across 9 bases. The germline gives CDR1 WSHSY, CDR2 SAAADI. Trimming at V came to 4 bases and at J to 8 bases, leaving 6 bases not matched to a gene. The CDR3 extends over 14 amino acids. The CDR3 protein is CASSVRGGAYEQFF. The DNA for the CDR3 is TGCGCCAGCAGTGTACGCGGGGGGGCATATGAGCAGTTCTTC.

The chain recombines TRBV27 with TRBJ2-7; the D gene is possibly TRBD2 (6 bases). CDR3 length equals 15 residues. V lost 7 bases to trimming and J lost 4 bases, with 20 bases between them. Germline CDR1 reads MNHEY; CDR2 reads SMNVEV (reference sequence). The CDR3 DNA reads TGTGCCAGCAACCCGGTGGGAGGCGCCCAGTACGAGCAGTACTTC. This encodes CASNPVGGAQYEQYF.